A selection of T cell receptor beta chains follows, all from one sample in a study of identical twins. MiXCR, applied by TCRdb to the 5' RACE reads, yields one record per CDR3 protein. The sample comprises 350,000 to 450,000 distinct CDR3 sequences, about 18% of which are singletons, and 9% to 15% rests with the top ten. The material sequenced was naive T cells sorted from blood. All receptors come from a man aged 50 or older in good health. The CDR3 runs from the conserved cysteine through the conserved F or W. Each record gives: D gene, clone size, J gene, V gene, CDR3 length, CDR3 protein, CDR3 DNA. A D gene is named only where the DNA matches it firmly. Rows give clone size only sometimes, using once, few, many, or a class for an expanded clone.

- few TRBJ2-1 TRBV4-2 14 CASSSPSLDNEQFF TGTGCCAGCAGCTCCCCAAGTCTGGACAATGAGCAGTTCTTC
- few TRBJ1-1 TRBV4-1 14 CASSQQAGDTEAFF TGCGCCAGCAGCCAGCAAGCAGGGGACACTGAAGCTTTCTTT
TRBD1 many TRBJ2-1 TRBV30 12 CGGTGGYNEQFF TGTGGTGGGACAGGGGGCTACAATGAGCAGTTCTTC
TRBD1 many TRBJ1-2 TRBV4-2 13 CASRLTGAGGYTF TGTGCCAGCAGGTTGACAGGGGCGGGTGGCTACACCTTC
TRBD2 few TRBJ2-3 TRBV9 15 CASSVAGGKLDTQYF TGTGCCAGCAGCGTAGCGGGGGGAAAGTTGGATACGCAGTATTTT
- many TRBJ2-1 TRBV12-3/TRBV12-4 13 CASSSEEPNEQFF TGTGCCAGCAGTTCTGAGGAACCCAATGAGCAGTTCTTC
- - TRBJ1-3 TRBV6-5 13 CASSYNVGDTIYF TGTGCCAGCAGTTACAACGTCGGGGACACCATATATTTT
- many TRBJ2-7 TRBV5-1 15 CASSLEAGTTYEQYF TGCGCCAGCAGCTTGGAAGCTGGGACGACCTACGAGCAGTACTTC
TRBD2 - TRBJ2-1 TRBV27 16 CASSLNPSGGNNEQFF TGTGCCAGCAGTTTAAATCCTAGCGGGGGGAACAATGAGCAGTTCTTC
TRBD1 few TRBJ2-2 TRBV6-5 14 CASSYGTGTGELFF TGTGCCAGCAGTTACGGGACAGGGACCGGGGAGCTGTTTTTT
- - TRBJ1-2 TRBV4-2 15 CASSPGAGVHYGYTF TGTGCCAGCAGCCCCGGGGCAGGGGTTCACTATGGCTACACCTTC
TRBD2 - TRBJ2-1 TRBV28 16 CASSRIGTSGTNEQFF TGTGCCAGCAGTCGTATCGGGACTAGCGGGACCAATGAGCAGTTCTTC
- - TRBJ2-6 TRBV20-1 15 CSAQIGGSGANVLTF TGCAGTGCTCAGATCGGGGGCTCTGGGGCCAACGTCCTGACTTTC
TRBD2 few TRBJ2-2 TRBV30 16 CAWSVWAGVHTGELFF TGTGCCTGGAGTGTATGGGCGGGAGTACACACCGGGGAGCTGTTTTTT
TRBD2 few TRBJ2-1 TRBV4-1 14 CASGTSGGANEQFF TGCGCCAGCGGGACTAGCGGGGGGGCAAATGAGCAGTTCTTC
TRBD1 many TRBJ2-1 TRBV14 15 CASSLLGQGENEQFF TGTGCCAGCAGCCTTTTGGGACAGGGGGAAAATGAGCAGTTCTTC
- few TRBJ2-6 TRBV12-3/TRBV12-4 16 CASSPGRLSGANVLTF TGTGCCAGCAGTCCCGGACGGCTCTCTGGGGCCAACGTCCTGACTTTC
TRBD1 few TRBJ2-7 TRBV18 15 CASSPGQGDSSEQYF TGTGCCAGCTCCCCCGGACAGGGTGATTCGAGCGAGCAGTACTTC
- few TRBJ1-2 TRBV10-3 12 CAISDSVYGYTF TGTGCCATCAGTGACAGTGTCTATGGCTACACCTTC
TRBD2 - TRBJ2-3 TRBV27 14 CASSSGGPADTQYF TGTGCCAGCTCAAGCGGGGGGCCGGCAGATACGCAGTATTTT
TRBD1 few TRBJ2-3 TRBV12-3/TRBV12-4 15 CASSTGQPRTDTQYF TGTGCCAGCAGTACGGGACAGCCTCGCACAGATACGCAGTATTTT